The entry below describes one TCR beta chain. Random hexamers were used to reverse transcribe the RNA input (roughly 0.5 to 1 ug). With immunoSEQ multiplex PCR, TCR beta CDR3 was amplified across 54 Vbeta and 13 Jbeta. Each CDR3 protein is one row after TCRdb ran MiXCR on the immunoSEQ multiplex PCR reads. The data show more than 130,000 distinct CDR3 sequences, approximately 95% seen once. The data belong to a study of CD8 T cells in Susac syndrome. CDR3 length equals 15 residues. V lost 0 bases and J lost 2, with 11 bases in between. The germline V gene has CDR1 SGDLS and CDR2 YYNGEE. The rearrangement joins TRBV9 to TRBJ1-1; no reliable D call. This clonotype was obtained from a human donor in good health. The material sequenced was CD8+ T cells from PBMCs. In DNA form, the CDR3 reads TGTGCCAGCAGCGTAGGAGGTCTTGGTAACACTGAAGCTTTCTTT. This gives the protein CASSVGGLGNTEAFF.